Presented here are 18 T cell receptor beta chains from one specimen sequenced in a study of cytomegalovirus exposure and HLA in healthy donors. The primer mix had 60 Vbeta and 13 Jbeta primers. Data came from immunoSEQ multiplex PCR; TCRdb stores just in-frame clones and leaves some out. The sample has 150,000 or so clones; 60% to 85% are singletons. Sequencing used PBMCs. Source of these receptors: a man in his forties or fifties in good health and CMV-seropositive.

The chain links TRBV5-1 to TRBJ2-3, with 14 nucleotides matching TRBD2. Unmatched junction bases numbered 11, after V lost 1 base and J lost 4 bases. The CDR3 covers 19 residues. The germline V gene has CDR1 SGHRS and CDR2 YFSETQ. CDR3 region: CASSLFTGLAGAAPDTQYF. CDR3 nucleotide sequence: TGCGCCAGCAGCTTGTTTACGGGACTAGCGGGGGCAGCCCCAGATACGCAGTATTTT. Using reference TRBV5-1 and TRBJ2-3 for the parts outside the CDR3, the full variable domain is KAGVTQTPRYLIKTRGQQVTLSCSPISGHRSVSWYQQTPGQGLQFLFEYFSETQRNKGNFPGRFSGRQFSNSRSEMNVSTLELGDSALYLCASSLFTGLAGAAPDTQYFGPGTRLTVL.

V and J are TRBV19 and TRBJ2-3, with 8 bases lining up with TRBD1. The CDR3 totals 13 residues. V shed 7 bases and J 7 bases; nucleotides not matched to a gene: 7. The germline V gene has CDR1 LNHDA and CDR2 SQIVND (reference sequence). DNA of the CDR3: TGTGCCAGTACAACAGGGGGTGGATATACGCAGTATTTT. It translates to CASTTGGGYTQYF.

This rearrangement joins TRBV7-6 to TRBJ2-5, with D perhaps matching TRBD2 (6 bases). This CDR3 has 14 residues. Germline lookup yields CDR1 SGHVS and CDR2 FNYEAQ. Trimming removed 5 bases from V and 3 bases from J, with 13 bases in between. CDR3: CASSPRTGEETQYF. The DNA for the CDR3 is TGTGCCAGCAGCCCCCGGACGGGGGAAGAGACCCAGTACTTC.

V is TRBV10-2 and J is TRBJ2-6; D remains unclear. Germline lookup yields CDR1 WSHSY and CDR2 SAAADI. V was trimmed by 5 bases and J by 0 bases, leaving 8 bases between them. The CDR3 length is 15 residues. The CDR3 is CASSPYDSGANVLTF. The CDR3 DNA is TGCGCCAGCAGTCCCTACGACTCTGGGGCCAACGTCCTGACTTTC.

V and J are TRBV10-2 and TRBJ1-1; D may be TRBD1 (6 bases). Germline V gives CDR1 WSHSY, CDR2 SAAADI. The CDR3 is 15 amino acids. Trimming shortened V by 9 bases and J by 3 bases, and 20 bases separated the two germline ends. In DNA, the CDR3 is TGCGCCAGTTCCGGGACACGGAAAAGGTACACTGAAGCTTTCTTT. Amino acid sequence: CASSGTRKRYTEAFF.

The genes are TRBV2 and TRBJ2-1; maybe TRBD1 (5 bases). The CDR3 is 15 residues long. Trimming removed 1 base at V and 4 bases at J, with 11 bases between. In germline, CDR1 is SNHLY, CDR2 FYNNEI. CDR3 DNA: TGTGCCAGCAGTGAAGTGGGGCATCGGTACAATGAGCAGTTCTTC. As protein: CASSEVGHRYNEQFF.

The chain joins TRBV25-1 to TRBJ2-7; D is unresolved. V shed 8 bases and J shed 2 bases, with 4 bases lying between them. The CDR3 has 10 amino acids. Germline V gene sequence: CDR1 MGHDK, CDR2 SYGVNS. CDR3 sequence reads: CASGTYEQYF. The CDR3 DNA sequence: TGTGCCAGCGGCACCTACGAGCAGTACTTC.

The chain couples TRBV7-9 to TRBJ2-7; 10 positions match TRBD1. This CDR3 contains 14 residues. The junction had 3 bases not matched to a gene; V was cut back by 4 bases and J by 3 bases. Germline V gene lookup returns CDR1 SEHNR and CDR2 FQNEAQ (reference sequence). CDR3 region: CASSWGQGNYEQYF. In nucleotides, the CDR3 is TGTGCCAGCAGCTGGGGACAGGGGAACTACGAGCAGTACTTC. Looking up the rest from reference TRBV7-9 and TRBJ2-7 gives the full variable domain: DTGVSQNPRHKITKRGQNVTFRCDPISEHNRLYWYRQTLGQGPEFLTYFQNEAQLEKSRLLSDRFSAERPKGSFSTLEIQRTEQGDSAMYLCASSWGQGNYEQYFGPGTRLTVT.

This rearrangement joins TRBV23-1 to TRBJ2-1, with D tentatively TRBD2 (5 bases). TRBV23-1 is annotated as an ORF whose role is uncertain. CDR3 length: 16 amino acids. V lost 0 bases to trimming and J lost 0 bases, with 9 bases between them. The CDR3 DNA reads TGCGCCAGCAGTCAATCGGACTTGAGCTCCTACAATGAGCAGTTCTTC. This gives the protein CASSQSDLSSYNEQFF.

The chain couples TRBV12-5 to TRBJ2-2; TRBD2 matches 13 bases. The V and J ends lost 7 bases and 6 bases, in that order; junction bases with no gene match: 8. The CDR3 is made up of 16 amino acids. Germline values: CDR1 LGHNT, CDR2 FRNRAP. CDR3: CASDLGLAGVPGELFF. CDR3 nucleotides: TGTGCTAGTGACCTCGGACTAGCGGGAGTCCCCGGGGAGCTGTTTTTT. The whole variable domain, filled in from reference TRBV12-5 and TRBJ2-2, reads DARVTQTPRHKVTEMGQEVTMRCQPILGHNTVFWYRQTMMQGLELLAYFRNRAPLDDSGMPKDRFSAEMPDATLATLKIQPSEPRDSAVYFCASDLGLAGVPGELFFGEGSRLTVL.

This clone is a singleton in its sample. The V gene is TRBV19, the J gene TRBJ2-5; TRBD2 matches 14 bases. Near its end, the DNA agrees better with TRBJ2-7, so the J call may be wrong. This CDR3 is built from 18 residues. Germline CDR1 is LNHDA and CDR2 is SQIVND (reference sequence). DNA for the CDR3: TGTGCCAGTAACATTAAAGGGACTAGCGGGAGTTGCTCCTACGAGCAGTACTTC. Protein sequence: CASNIKGTSGSCSYEQYF.

The chain uses TRBV29-1 and TRBJ2-2; possibly TRBD1 for D (6 bases). Germline lookup yields CDR1 SQVTM and CDR2 ANQGSEA. The CDR3 spans 13 residues. V was trimmed by 7 bases and J by 0 bases, leaving 9 bases between them. The CDR3 DNA is TGCAGCGGGGACATTTCGAACACCGGGGAGCTGTTTTTT. As protein: CSGDISNTGELFF.

The rearrangement links TRBV11-2 to TRBJ1-1; D is unresolved. The germline gives CDR1 SGHAT, CDR2 FQNNGV. Trimming pared 2 bases from V and 3 bases from J, leaving 19 bases between. This CDR3 has 17 amino acids. CDR3: CASSLLHKNGEDTEAFF. CDR3 DNA: TGTGCCAGCAGCTTATTACACAAGAACGGCGAGGACACTGAAGCTTTCTTT.

The V call is TRBV5-5, the J call TRBJ1-3; 7 bases align to TRBD1. Trimming removed 4 bases from V and 2 bases from J; junction bases left unmatched: 6. Germline CDR1 reads SGHKS; CDR2 reads YYEKEE (reference sequence). The CDR3 is 15 amino acids. CDR3 coding DNA: TGTGCCAGCAGCGGGTTGACAGGGACTGGAAACACCATATATTTT. This codes for CASSGLTGTGNTIYF.

The rearrangement joins TRBV18 to TRBJ2-7; tentative D call: TRBD2 (5 bases). V was cut by 1 base and J by 3 bases, with 16 bases left in between. In germline, CDR1 is KGHSH, CDR2 LQKENI. The length of the CDR3 is 16 residues. This CDR3 is CASSPLVGASYYEQYF. The CDR3 region has the DNA TGTGCCAGCTCACCACTGGTGGGAGCTTCATACTACGAGCAGTACTTC.

The genes are TRBV11-3 and TRBJ1-1; D may be TRBD1 (6 bases). Trimming shortened V by 8 bases and J by 1 base, and 8 bases separated the two germline ends. The CDR3 covers 12 residues. The germline V gene has CDR1 SGHNT and CDR2 YENEEA. The CDR3 spells CASGRGNTEAFF. CDR3 nucleotides: TGTGCCAGCGGCAGGGGGAACACTGAAGCTTTCTTT. The full variable domain, its missing parts supplied by reference TRBV11-3 and TRBJ1-1, is EAGVVQSPRYKIIEKKQPVAFWCNPISGHNTLYWYLQNLGQGPELLIRYENEEAVDDSQLPKDRFSAERLKGVDSTLKIQPAELGDSAVYLCASGRGNTEAFFGQGTRLTVV.

The chain combines TRBV11-2 with TRBJ1-4; TRBD1 is a possible D gene (6 bases). Trimming stripped 5 bases from V and 4 bases from J, with 14 bases between. CDR1 and CDR2 from the germline V gene are SGHAT and FQNNGV. This CDR3 spans 15 amino acids. In DNA, the CDR3 is TGTGCCAGCAGCCCGGGGACAACCCTTAATGAAAAACTGTTTTTT. This translates into CASSPGTTLNEKLFF.

The chain uses TRBV28 and TRBJ2-7; 8 nucleotides line up with TRBD1. V trimming: 7 bases; J trimming: 6 bases; junction bases outside the gene matches: 14. This CDR3 is built from 15 residues. In germline, CDR1 is MDHEN, CDR2 SYDVKM. The CDR3 DNA is TGTGCCAGCAATTCCCTACAGGGGGGAGTCGGCGAGCAGTACTTC. This sequence encodes CASNSLQGGVGEQYF. Variable domain in full (rest from reference TRBV28 and TRBJ2-7): DVKVTQSSRYLVKRTGEKVFLECVQDMDHENMFWYRQDPGLGLRLIYFSYDVKMKEKGDIPEGYSVSREKKERFSLILESASTNQTSMYLCASNSLQGGVGEQYFGPGTRLTVT.